Here is one T cell receptor beta chain with its context. Measured with immunoSEQ multiplex PCR; TCRdb has only the in-frame clones, and not every one. The repertoire has 2,800 or so clones, 70% to 75% of them found once; the top ten carry about a sixth. The sample comes from a study of tumor-infiltrating lymphocytes in localized non-small cell lung cancer. Germline values: CDR1 SGHDT, CDR2 YYEEEE. Trimming removed 7 bases from V and 2 bases from J; junction bases left unmatched: 7. CDR3 length: 16 amino acids. The V call is TRBV5-6, the J call TRBJ2-2, with 11 nucleotides matching TRBD2. This receptor was identified in a human donor with non-small cell lung cancer. The sequenced material came from uninvolved lung tissue not adjacent to the tumor. The CDR3 sequence is CASEPTSGVNTGELFF. The CDR3 DNA is TGTGCCAGCGAACCGACTAGCGGGGTCAACACCGGGGAGCTGTTTTTT.